One TCR beta chain is described in this entry. Its specificity is not known. Germline loops: CDR1 MNHEY, CDR2 SVGAGI. V lost 0 bases, J lost 8 bases, and 7 bases stayed unmatched. The CDR3 length is 15 residues. This record comes from a study of cytomegalovirus exposure and HLA in healthy donors. The study, taken as a whole, reports: A missense DCLRE1C variant was associated with V- and J-gene trimming of TCR beta chains in a later analysis, and an independent cohort replicated the association.

PCR amplification relied on 60 Vbeta primers (plus 13 Jbeta primers). Using immunoSEQ multiplex PCR, the repertoire was profiled, and TCRdb retains in-frame clones only, with some absent. The sample holds approximately 220,000 clones, less than 85% seen once. The sequenced sample consisted of PBMCs. The receptor was isolated from a girl aged 2-9 years in good health and CMV-seronegative. The gene calls are TRBV6-5 and TRBJ1-3; 7 positions agree with TRBD1. The CDR3 spells CASSYSRSQGDTIYF. The DNA of the CDR3 is TGTGCCAGCAGTTACTCGAGGAGCCAGGGGGACACCATATATTTT.